Listed here are 18 T cell receptor beta chains from one sample, sequenced in a study of CD8 T cells in ankylosing spondylitis. TCRdb passed the 5' RACE reads through MiXCR, listing each CDR3 protein once. The sample shows more than 250,000 distinct CDR3 sequences, about 9.9% of them seen only once. The sequencing input was blood, either unsorted or a sorted T cell fraction (not recorded which). Source of these receptors: a female donor with ankylosing spondylitis or in good health (not recorded which).

This clonotype occurred a few times. The CDR3 DNA follows: TGTGCCAGCAGCTTAGGGGAGGTTACCACAGATACGCAGTATTTT. Protein product: CASSLGEVTTDTQYF. The V gene is TRBV7-2, the J gene TRBJ2-3; D possibly corresponds to TRBD2 (6 bases). The CDR3 totals 15 residues. Trimming took 1 base from V and 2 from J, leaving 10 bases between them. Germline assignment: CDR1 SGHTA and CDR2 FQGNSA. The variable domain in full, with the rest retrieved from reference TRBV7-2 and TRBJ2-3, is GAGVSQSPSNKVTEKGKDVELRCDPISGHTALYWYRQSLGQGLEFLIYFQGNSAPDKSGLPSDRFSAERTGGSVSTLTIQRTQQEDSAVYLCASSLGEVTTDTQYFGPGTRLTVL.

Ten or more counts support this clonotype. This chain connects TRBV28 to TRBJ2-1, with a tentative D call TRBD1 (6 bases). With 4 bases removed from V and 7 bases from J, the gap between germline ends came to 14 bases. Germline loops: CDR1 MDHEN, CDR2 SYDVKM. CDR3 size: 14 residues. In DNA, the CDR3 is TGTGCCAGCAGTTCCTCAGACAGGCCTAATGAGCAGTTCTTC. Its protein product is CASSSSDRPNEQFF.

This clonotype was recorded many times. DNA of the CDR3: TGCAGCGTAGGAGAAGGGAACACTGAAGCTTTCTTT. It yields the protein CSVGEGNTEAFF. V and J are TRBV29-1 and TRBJ1-1; D remains unclear. V was trimmed by 6 bases and J by 1 base, leaving 9 bases between them. The CDR3 has 12 residues. Germline-derived CDR1 and CDR2 are SQVTM and ANQGSEA.

The chain joins TRBV4-1 to TRBJ2-2; 13 nucleotides match TRBD2. V dropped 2 bases and J dropped 5; count of bases not matched to a gene: 8. This CDR3 has 18 residues. CDR1 MGHRA and CDR2 YSYEKL come from the germline V gene. CDR3 DNA sequence: TGCGCCAGCAGCCAACAACTAGCGGGGGGGCTTTATACCGGGGAGCTGTTTTTT. As protein: CASSQQLAGGLYTGELFF.

This clonotype was seen a handful of times. The rearrangement links TRBV29-1 to TRBJ2-1, with 7 bases that match TRBD2. The CDR3 loop spans 13 amino acids. Per germline, CDR1 SQVTM and CDR2 ANQGSEA. J was trimmed by 9 bases and V by 6 bases; bases with no gene match: 11. The CDR3 protein is CSVRGEGRAEQFF. As DNA, the CDR3 is TGCAGCGTCCGGGGTGAAGGGAGGGCTGAGCAGTTCTTC.

The V call is TRBV20-1, the J call TRBJ1-5, with D perhaps TRBD1 (6 bases). Germline V lookup: CDR1 DFQATT, CDR2 SNEGSKA (reference sequence). The V gene lost 3 bases and the J gene lost 8 bases, with 17 bases spanning the gap. CDR3 length: 14 residues. CDR3 amino acids: CSARSAGAAEPQHF. Written as DNA, the CDR3 is TGCAGTGCTAGGTCAGCGGGGGCGGCTGAGCCCCAGCATTTT.

In this sample, this clonotype turned up many times. The genes are TRBV20-1 and TRBJ1-5; the D is unclear. V lost 7 bases and J 5 bases, leaving 18 bases between the germline ends. CDR3 length equals 14 residues. Germline lookup yields CDR1 DFQATT and CDR2 SNEGSKA (reference sequence). The CDR3 reads CSVAGQRDDQPQHF. As DNA, the CDR3 is TGCAGTGTCGCGGGCCAAAGGGATGATCAGCCCCAGCATTTT.

The table lists this clonotype with many counts. The gene calls are TRBV20-1 and TRBJ2-7; TRBD2 agrees at 7 bases. Looked up from germline, CDR1 is DFQATT and CDR2 is SNEGSKA (reference sequence). The CDR3 loop spans 16 amino acids. With 0 bases clipped from V and 3 bases from J, the junction kept 11 bases outside the gene matches. The CDR3, as DNA: TGCAGTGCTAGAGACCACTGGGGGGGGACGGGCTACGAGCAGTACTTC. The encoded protein is CSARDHWGGTGYEQYF.

This clonotype has only a few counts. The V call is TRBV12-3 or TRBV12-4, the J call TRBJ2-5; D is possibly TRBD1 or TRBD2 (6 bases each). Trimming removed 5 bases at V and 3 bases at J, with 13 bases between. The CDR3 is made up of 14 amino acids. CDR3 nucleotide sequence: TGTGCCAGCAGTACAGGGTGGGAGGAAGAGACCCAGTACTTC. This translates into CASSTGWEEETQYF.

This clonotype was recorded only once. The rearrangement links TRBV10-1 to TRBJ2-3, with 11 nucleotides matching TRBD2. With 3 bases clipped from V and 3 bases from J, the junction kept 2 bases outside the gene matches. CDR1 and CDR2 from the germline V gene are WNHNN and SYGVQD (reference sequence). CDR3 length: 15 amino acids. CDR3 nucleotide sequence: TGCGCCAGCAGTGAAAGACTAGCGGGGACAGATACGCAGTATTTT. Translation gives CASSERLAGTDTQYF.

This clonotype was detected a few times. The chain has TRBV20-1 and TRBJ2-2; 11 bases agree with TRBD1. V was clipped by 2 bases and J by 7 bases; unmatched bases: 6. CDR3 length equals 15 residues. Germline CDR1 is DFQATT and CDR2 is SNEGSKA (reference sequence). CDR3 sequence (DNA): TGCAGTGCTAGATCCGGGACAGGGGGTATCGGGGAGCTGTTTTTT. Protein sequence: CSARSGTGGIGELFF.

As DNA, the CDR3 is TGTGCCAGCAGTCGACAGTCCTCCTACAATGAGCAGTTCTTC. Encoded protein: CASSRQSSYNEQFF. The gene calls are TRBV12-3 or TRBV12-4 and TRBJ2-1; D perhaps matches TRBD1 (5 bases). The CDR3 is 14 residues long. V lost 5 bases and J lost 0, with 8 bases in between.

This clonotype was recorded at least ten times. J is TRBJ2-1 and V is TRBV20-1; D tentatively fits TRBD1 or TRBD2 (5 bases each). CDR1 and CDR2 (germline): DFQATT, SNEGSKA (reference sequence). The CDR3 is 13 amino acids. Trimming shortened V by 4 bases and J by 7 bases, and 14 bases separated the two germline ends. CDR3 in DNA: TGCAGTGCTACCCGGGACGTCGCTAATGAGCAGTTCTTC. Translation gives CSATRDVANEQFF.

This clonotype is termed medium-sized (0.01 to 0.1%). Possible read error: a much larger clone is one base away. The chain joins TRBV5-1 to TRBJ2-5, with 7 bases lining up with TRBD1. CDR1 is SGHRS, CDR2 YFSETQ, per germline. The V and J ends lost 4 bases and 1 base, in that order; junction bases with no gene match: 10. The CDR3 is 16 amino acids. The CDR3 sequence is CASSPPPDRSQETQYF. The CDR3, as DNA: TGCGCCAGCAGCCCCCCCCCGGACAGGTCCCAAGAGACCCAGTACTTC.

This clonotype was found many times. The rearrangement links TRBV29-1 to TRBJ2-2; 7 nucleotides agree with TRBD1. The CDR3 length is 15 residues. CDR1 and CDR2 (germline): SQVTM, ANQGSEA. V lost 8 bases, J lost 1 base, and 10 bases stayed unmatched. Written as DNA, the CDR3 is TGCAGCATCAAACTAAACAGGGGGAACACCGGGGAGCTGTTTTTT. Protein product: CSIKLNRGNTGELFF.

This clonotype turned up a few times. CDR3 bases: TGTGCCAGCAGCCTCGCTACAAGGGGAGATACGCAGTATTTT. This gives the protein CASSLATRGDTQYF. V and J are TRBV7-2 and TRBJ2-3; D is perhaps TRBD1 (5 bases). The CDR3 length is 14 residues. CDR1 and CDR2 (germline): SGHTA, FQGNSA. Trimming cost V 5 bases and J 5 bases, with 14 bases left between them.

In this sample, this clonotype turned up many times. The chain employs TRBV24-1 and TRBJ2-5; possibly TRBD1 for D (6 bases). V was pared by 3 bases and J by 5 bases, with 15 bases between. The CDR3 covers 15 residues. Germline loops: CDR1 KGHDR, CDR2 SFDVKD. CDR3 DNA sequence: TGTGCCACCAGTGATCGCAGGGGTGGCCGGGAGACCCAGTACTTC. It is translated as CATSDRRGGRETQYF.

The table lists this clonotype with many counts. This may stem from a read error, because a much larger clone lies one nucleotide away. The chain recombines TRBV12-3 or TRBV12-4 with TRBJ1-2, with D uncertain. CDR3 length equals 12 residues. DNA for the CDR3: TGTGCCAGCAGTTTAGGGAACTATGGCTACCCCTTC. Protein: CASSLGNYGYPF.